This passage covers 30 T cell receptor beta chains from one sample sequenced in a study of radiation and T cells in renal cell carcinoma (dated by TCRdb to about 2020). Explained via the paper, the time point label denotes: blood 4 weeks post-SBRT, at nephrectomy. The treatment or condition label of this sample denotes: 15 Gy SBRT to primary tumor, nephrectomy 4 weeks later. The library was produced with the immunoSEQ multiplex PCR assay. TCRdb carries this immuneACCESS record with in-frame sequences only. Its versions omit some clonotypes, under half of them owing to an unresolved V gene in the studies checked, with the rest unexplained. The sample table lists about 74,000 clones, roughly 87% of them with a count of one. The ten largest clonotypes hold about 6% of the sample. The sample here was blood, taken from a patient whose treatment included radiotherapy and nephrectomy. All receptors come from a woman in her seventies with renal cell carcinoma.

The CDR3 DNA reads as TGTGCCAGCAGTCCCTCCCCCGCTAACTATGGCTACACCTTC. Residues: CASSPSPANYGYTF. This sequence joins TRBV28 and TRBJ1-2; D is undetermined. The V and J ends lost 5 bases and 0 bases respectively, with 10 bases between them. The CDR3 consists of 14 residues. CDR1 is MDHEN and CDR2 is SYDVKM in the germline V gene.

The chain has TRBV15 and TRBJ2-7, with D perhaps matching TRBD1 (6 bases). The CDR3 is 16 amino acids. Trimming took off 0 bases at V and 6 bases at J, with 18 bases between the two ends. Germline CDR1 and CDR2: LNHNV and YYDKDF (reference sequence). CDR3 in DNA: TGTGCCACCAGCAGAGAACAGGGCCTACCCGGAGGCGAGCAGTACTTC. Its protein product is CATSREQGLPGGEQYF.

This chain links TRBV2 with TRBJ2-2; 7 positions agree with TRBD2. J lost 4 bases, V lost 7 bases, and 12 bases had no gene match. The germline V gene encodes CDR1 SNHLY and CDR2 FYNNEI. The CDR3 totals 16 residues. The CDR3 loop is CASTARGVKGTGELFF. The CDR3 coding sequence is TGTGCCAGCACGGCCCGGGGGGTGAAGGGCACCGGGGAGCTGTTTTTT.

This clone has a handful of counts. This chain joins TRBV7-8 and TRBJ2-6, with unresolved D. The germline V and J ends were trimmed by 6 bases and 0 bases, with 6 bases remaining between them. This CDR3 is built from 14 residues. CDR1 SGHVS and CDR2 FQNEAQ come from the germline V gene. The DNA of the CDR3 is TGTGCCAGCAGTATCTCCTCTGGGGCCAACGTCCTGACTTTC. Its translation is CASSISSGANVLTF. Full variable domain (remainder filled in from reference TRBV7-8 and TRBJ2-6): GAGVSQSPRYKVAKRGQDVALRCDPISGHVSLFWYQQALGQGPEFLTYFQNEAQLDKSGLPSDRFFAERPEGSVSTLKIQRTQQEDSAVYLCASSISSGANVLTFGAGSRLTVL.

The chain uses TRBV5-1 and TRBJ1-1; D is unclear. V was cut by 0 bases and J by 1 base, with 7 bases left in between. The germline V gene encodes CDR1 SGHRS and CDR2 YFSETQ. CDR3 length equals 14 residues. CDR3 DNA: TGCGCCAGCAGCTTGGAATGGGGGAACACTGAAGCTTTCTTT. Amino acid sequence: CASSLEWGNTEAFF.

The chain joins TRBV4-3 to TRBJ2-3; D is possibly TRBD1 or TRBD2 (5 bases each). Looked up from germline, CDR1 is LGHNA and CDR2 is YSLEER. Between the trimmed V and J ends, which lost 0 bases and 6 bases, there was a span of 13 bases. This CDR3 is built from 15 residues. CDR3 nucleotide sequence: TGCGCCAGCAGCCAAGATCCGCAGGGCGGGGATACGCAGTATTTT. Amino acid sequence: CASSQDPQGGDTQYF.

The chain joins TRBV21-1 to TRBJ1-2. TRBV21-1 counts as a pseudogene. The CDR3 is 12 residues long. CDR3 DNA: TGTGTTAAGTTGGATATTAACTATGGCTACACCTTC. Translation: CVKLDINYGYTF.

As to this clone: An end of the junction differs from the germline gene, which may be a read error. The rearrangement uses TRBV7-7 and TRBJ1-1, with D possibly TRBD1 on 5 matching bases. The CDR3 length is 14 residues. The germline V gene encodes CDR1 SSHAT and CDR2 FNYEAQ (reference sequence). Here the CDR3 reads CASSLGVMGTEAFF. CDR3 bases: TGTGCTAGCAGCTTAGGGGTCATGGGCACTGAAGCTTTCTTT.

Points on this clone: The sample has other DNA sequences that encode this CDR3 too. This rearrangement joins TRBV19 to TRBJ2-3; no definite D call. In germline, CDR1 is LNHDA, CDR2 SQIVND (reference sequence). V was trimmed by 6 bases and J by 1 base, leaving 8 bases between them. The CDR3 spans 13 residues. The CDR3 spells CASSETGTDTQYF. CDR3 DNA sequence: TGTGCCAGTAGCGAAACGGGCACAGATACGCAGTATTTT.

This clone was observed once. The J gene is TRBJ2-2, the V gene TRBV6-5; D is unresolved. CDR1 is MNHEY and CDR2 is SVGAGI in the germline V gene. Deletions cut 6 bases from V and 6 bases from J, with 14 bases between. The CDR3 spans 14 residues. CDR3: CASSFRWTAGELFF. In DNA, the CDR3 is TGTGCCAGCAGCTTTCGATGGACCGCCGGGGAGCTGTTTTTT.

The chain recombines TRBV5-6 with TRBJ1-2; D ambiguous. V dropped 2 bases and J dropped 14 bases, with 16 bases sitting between them. The CDR3 length is 12 residues. From germline, CDR1 is SGHDT and CDR2 YYEEEE. The CDR3, as DNA: TGTGCCAGCAGCTTAAGGAGCACCTCGGATACCTTC. It codes for CASSLRSTSDTF.

In this sample, this clone turned up once. The chain combines TRBV5-1 with TRBJ2-5; either TRBD1 or TRBD2 may supply D (5 bases each). The CDR3 is 13 residues long. V lost 5 bases and J lost 3, with 11 bases in between. From germline, CDR1 is SGHRS and CDR2 YFSETQ. The CDR3: CASRPGREETQYF. Written as DNA, the CDR3 is TGCGCCAGCAGACCGGGACGCGAAGAGACCCAGTACTTC.

This clone has just one count. The rearrangement joins TRBV10-3 to TRBJ2-7; D tentatively reads TRBD1 or TRBD2 (5 bases each). There are 13 residues in the CDR3. Germline V lookup: CDR1 ENHRY, CDR2 SYGVKD. Trimming removed 6 bases at V and 2 bases at J, with 11 bases between. In DNA form, the CDR3 reads TGTGCCATCAGCCGGGACGAGACCTACGAGCAGTACTTC. This codes for CAISRDETYEQYF.

This clone has a single count. V and J are TRBV14 and TRBJ2-3; TRBD2 agrees at 9 bases. V lost 4 bases and J lost 2; bases outside the gene matches: 7. The CDR3 extends over 16 amino acids. Germline V gives CDR1 SGHDN, CDR2 FVKESK. In DNA, the CDR3 is TGTGCCAGCAGCCTACGGGTAGCGGGGGTCACAGATACGCAGTATTTT. It codes for CASSLRVAGVTDTQYF. The full variable domain, with the rest looked up from reference TRBV14 and TRBJ2-3, is EAGVTQFPSHSVIEKGQTVTLRCDPISGHDNLYWYRRVMGKEIKFLLHFVKESKQDESGMPNNRFLAERTGGTYSTLKVQPAELEDSGVYFCASSLRVAGVTDTQYFGPGTRLTVL.

The chain combines TRBV7-3 with TRBJ1-2; D is uncertain. Germline CDR1 and CDR2: SGHTA and FQGTGA. CDR3 length: 14 residues. With 4 bases removed from V and 2 bases from J, the gap between germline ends came to 11 bases. DNA of the CDR3: TGTGCCAGCAGCTCAGGCGCTACCAACTATGGCTACACCTTC. Translation gives CASSSGATNYGYTF.

V gene TRBV14 combines with J gene TRBJ2-7; no clear D. CDR3 length equals 14 residues. V lost 1 base, J lost 0 bases, and 7 bases lay in between. Germline CDR1 reads SGHDN; CDR2 reads FVKESK. CDR3 sequence reads: CASSQGPSSYEQYF. Here the CDR3 DNA reads TGTGCCAGCAGCCAAGGGCCCAGCTCCTACGAGCAGTACTTC.

This chain connects TRBV28 to TRBJ1-6; the D is unclear. The ends were cut back, 4 bases at V and 7 bases at J, with 11 bases in the middle. CDR1 is MDHEN, CDR2 SYDVKM, per germline. CDR3 size: 14 residues. Here the CDR3 DNA reads TGTGCCAGCAGTTCAACAAGCAGAAATTCACCCCTCCACTTT. Translating it yields CASSSTSRNSPLHF.

V is TRBV9 and J is TRBJ1-2, with TRBD1 as a possible D gene (6 bases). V lost 1 base, J lost 4 bases, and 14 bases lay in between. Germline V gene lookup returns CDR1 SGDLS and CDR2 YYNGEE. CDR3 length: 15 amino acids. In DNA, the CDR3 is TGTGCCAGCAGCGTAAGTTCGACAGGCAGCTATGGCTACACCTTC. Translation: CASSVSSTGSYGYTF.

Only one count was recorded for this clone. CDR3 in DNA: TGTGCCAGCAGCGTAGCCGGGAACCAGCCGGGCTACACCTTC. The encoded protein is CASSVAGNQPGYTF. The chain joins TRBV9 to TRBJ1-2; D ambiguous. Between the trimmed V and J ends, which lost 0 bases and 8 bases, there was a span of 14 bases. Germline-derived CDR1 and CDR2 are SGDLS and YYNGEE. CDR3 length: 14 residues.

This rearrangement joins TRBV6-4 to TRBJ1-5, with 9 bases identical to TRBD1. The germline V gene has CDR1 MRHNA and CDR2 SNTAGT. The CDR3 length is 15 residues. Germline trimming cut 5 bases from V and 5 bases from J; bases unmatched to any gene: 7. The CDR3 nucleotides read TGTGCCAGCAGTCCCCCCCGACAGGGGGATCAGCCCCAGCATTTT. This sequence encodes CASSPPRQGDQPQHF.

The V gene is TRBV27, the J gene TRBJ2-4, with D tentatively TRBD1 (6 bases). Trimming took off 5 bases at V and 3 bases at J, with 14 bases between the two ends. The CDR3 loop spans 15 amino acids. In germline, CDR1 is MNHEY, CDR2 SMNVEV (reference sequence). In DNA, the CDR3 is TGTGCCAGCAGTGAGATACAAGGGGGCAAAAACATTCAGTACTTC. This codes for CASSEIQGGKNIQYF.

The chain employs TRBV28 and TRBJ1-1; the match to TRBD1 covers 7 bases. CDR1 is MDHEN, CDR2 SYDVKM, per germline. Trimming took 3 bases from V and 2 from J; bases not matched to a gene: 9. The CDR3 loop spans 16 amino acids. CDR3 protein: CASSFSPGTVNTEAFF. The CDR3 DNA reads TGTGCCAGCAGTTTCTCCCCCGGGACAGTCAACACTGAAGCTTTCTTT.

J is TRBJ1-6 and V is TRBV25-1; D is undetermined. V was trimmed by 6 bases and J by 10 bases, leaving 19 bases between them. Germline V gives CDR1 MGHDK, CDR2 SYGVNS. The length of the CDR3 is 15 residues. The CDR3 spells CASRTSAGVISPLHF. The DNA of the CDR3 is TGTGCCAGCAGAACCTCCGCCGGGGTAATATCACCCCTCCACTTT.

The chain employs TRBV7-9 and TRBJ1-5; D is unclear. The V gene lost 5 bases and the J gene lost 1 base, with 12 bases spanning the gap. Germline V gives CDR1 SEHNR, CDR2 FQNEAQ (reference sequence). The CDR3 is 15 amino acids. The CDR3 protein is CASSRGQSSNQPQHF. The CDR3 DNA reads TGTGCCAGCAGCCGCGGGCAGTCCAGCAATCAGCCCCAGCATTTT.

The V gene is TRBV5-4, the J gene TRBJ1-6; 9 bases are a match to TRBD1. The CDR3 extends over 14 amino acids. The junction had 5 bases not matched to a gene; V was cut back by 7 bases and J by 6 bases. Germline assignment: CDR1 SGHNT and CDR2 YYREEE (reference sequence). This CDR3 is CASAGQGVNSPLHF. The CDR3 DNA reads as TGTGCCAGCGCGGGACAGGGAGTTAATTCACCCCTCCACTTT. The variable domain in full, completed from reference TRBV5-4 and TRBJ1-6, reads ETGVTQSPTHLIKTRGQQVTLRCSSQSGHNTVSWYQQALGQGPQFIFQYYREEENGRGNFPPRFSGLQFPNYSSELNVNALELDDSALYLCASAGQGVNSPLHFGNGTRLTVT.

Here the CDR3 DNA reads TGTGCCAGCATGCCAGGGGGTAGCAATCAGCCCCAGCATTTT. It translates to CASMPGGSNQPQHF. This chain uses TRBV7-8 with TRBJ1-5, with 7 bases lining up with TRBD1. Germline CDR1 is SGHVS and CDR2 is FQNEAQ. The CDR3 has 14 amino acids. After removal of 7 bases from V and 0 bases from J, the junction contained 3 bases not matched to a gene.

The chain uses TRBV5-6 and TRBJ2-7; TRBD1 matches 8 bases. Germline-derived CDR1 and CDR2 are SGHDT and YYEEEE. V lost 4 bases to trimming and J lost 1 base; unmatched junction nucleotides: 4. This CDR3 has 14 amino acids. CDR3 region: CASSVGQGSYEQYF. For the CDR3, the DNA is TGTGCCAGCAGCGTAGGACAGGGATCCTACGAGCAGTACTTC. The full variable domain, completed using reference TRBV5-6 and TRBJ2-7, is DAGVTQSPTHLIKTRGQQVTLRCSPKSGHDTVSWYQQALGQGPQFIFQYYEEEERQRGNFPDRFSGHQFPNYSSELNVNALLLGDSALYLCASSVGQGSYEQYFGPGTRLTVT.

This rearrangement joins TRBV19 to TRBJ1-1, with D possibly TRBD1 on 6 matching bases. The CDR3 spans 17 residues. The V and J ends lost 6 bases and 1 base respectively, with 21 bases between them. CDR1 and CDR2 (germline): LNHDA, SQIVND (reference sequence). CDR3 sequence: CASSLFGGRRGNTEAFF. The CDR3 DNA reads as TGTGCCAGTAGCCTCTTCGGGGGGCGCAGGGGGAACACTGAAGCTTTCTTT. Together with reference TRBV19 and TRBJ1-1, the CDR3 gives the full variable domain: DGGITQSPKYLFRKEGQNVTLSCEQNLNHDAMYWYRQDPGQGLRLIYYSQIVNDFQKGDIAEGYSVSREKKESFPLTVTSAQKNPTAFYLCASSLFGGRRGNTEAFFGQGTRLTVV.

The chain combines TRBV6-1 with TRBJ2-7; 13 bases map to TRBD2. The length of the CDR3 is 15 residues. V lost 2 bases and J lost 7; bases outside the gene matches: 5. From germline, CDR1 is MNHNS and CDR2 SASEGT. The CDR3 region is CASSEQQGLAGEQYF. CDR3 DNA sequence: TGTGCCAGCAGTGAACAGCAGGGACTAGCGGGGGAGCAGTACTTC.

This chain joins TRBV6-1 and TRBJ1-2; 12 bases are a match to TRBD1. This CDR3 comprises 15 residues. Germline trimming cut 6 bases from V and 1 base from J; bases unmatched to any gene: 3. Germline CDR1 is MNHNS and CDR2 is SASEGT. The CDR3 loop is CASRGQGAGNYGYTF. The CDR3 DNA sequence: TGTGCCAGCAGGGGACAGGGGGCTGGTAACTATGGCTACACCTTC.